The clone carrying this TCR beta chain was detected once. No antigen is known for it. The source of the sample is a study of shared clonotypes between healthy human individuals. General study points: Sharing of clonotypes among donors was expected to vary with sequencing depth. Non-shared clonotypes had lower generation probabilities than clonotypes shared by all four sorted-subset donors.

V was trimmed by 1 base and J by 7 bases, leaving 13 bases between them. Germline V gives CDR1 SSHAT, CDR2 FNYEAQ (reference sequence). This CDR3 comprises 14 residues. The genomic DNA of each subset was split evenly across several immunoSEQ plates. Sequencing used immunoSEQ multiplex PCR; TCRdb keeps in-frame clones, though not all of them. The sample yields some 2.4 million clones, 93% seen once. Sequencing was done on a sample of naive CD4+ T cells from PBMCs. Documented subset: CD45RA+ positively selected. V gene TRBV7-7 combines with J gene TRBJ2-5, with no clear D. The sequence derives from a man younger than 30 in good health. Some clones in this sample may be carry-over from other donors' samples. The CDR3 DNA is TGTGCCAGCAGCTTAGAAATCACCTTCGGGACCCAGTACTTC. Amino acid sequence: CASSLEITFGTQYF. Combining the CDR3 with reference TRBV7-7 and TRBJ2-5 gives the whole variable domain GAGVSQSPRYKVTKRGQDVTLRCDPISSHATLYWYQQALGQGPEFLTYFNYEAQPDKSGLPSDRFSAERPEGSISTLTIQRTEQRDSAMYRCASSLEITFGTQYFGPGTRLLVL.